In this sample, the clone carrying this T cell receptor (beta chain) turned up a few times. The sample comes from a study of T-cell reconstitution after alpha-beta-depleted transplantation in children. This CDR3 has 16 residues. Trimming stripped 3 bases from V and 0 bases from J, with 15 bases between. Germline V gene data show CDR1 as SGHKS and CDR2 as YYEKEE (reference sequence). Unique molecular identifiers were incorporated when the TCRbeta library was constructed. In TCRdb, the PCR reads were re-called with MiXCR into one record per CDR3 protein. This sample yields about 400,000 distinct CDR3 sequences, of which roughly 13% are seen a single time; approximately 4.3% belongs to the top ten.

The TCR originated in a human donor who donated a stem cell graft to a child with Fanconi anemia. The rearrangement links TRBV5-5 to TRBJ1-1, with D perhaps TRBD1 (5 bases). The starting material was PBMCs, obtained from the stem cell graft. CDR3 residues: CASSWDLSKVNTEAFF. CDR3 in DNA: TGTGCCAGCAGCTGGGACCTATCAAAGGTGAACACTGAAGCTTTCTTT. Full variable domain (missing parts from reference TRBV5-5 and TRBJ1-1): DAGVTQSPTHLIKTRGQQVTLRCSPISGHKSVSWYQQVLGQGPQFIFQYYEKEERGRGNFPDRFSARQFPNYSSELNVNALLLGDSALYLCASSWDLSKVNTEAFFGQGTRLTVV.